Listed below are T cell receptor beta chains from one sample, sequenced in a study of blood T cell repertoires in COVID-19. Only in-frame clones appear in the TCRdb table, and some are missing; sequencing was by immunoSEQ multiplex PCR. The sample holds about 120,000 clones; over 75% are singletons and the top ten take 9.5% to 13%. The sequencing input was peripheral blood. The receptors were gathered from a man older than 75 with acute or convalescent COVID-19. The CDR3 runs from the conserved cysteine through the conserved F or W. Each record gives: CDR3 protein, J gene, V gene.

CASSPGDDGTDTQYF	TRBJ2-3	TRBV4-1
CASSLALGRIGGNTIYF	TRBJ1-3	TRBV7-2
CASSSPGAGNTIYF	TRBJ1-3	TRBV3-1/TRBV3-2
CASSRYPDSYNEQFF	TRBJ2-1	TRBV25-1
CASSEGGTITDTQYF	TRBJ2-3	TRBV2
CASSNRDRGTNEQFF	TRBJ2-1	TRBV7-3
CSVEGQGASGYTF	TRBJ1-2	TRBV29-1
CAWRPSGGGTPYEQYF	TRBJ2-7	TRBV30
CASSLAGGPKEQFF	TRBJ2-1	TRBV28
CAWSLAGLGGNTIYF	TRBJ1-3	TRBV30
CASGPDRAWGSTEAFF	TRBJ1-1	TRBV12-5
CASSLDGSNTEAFF	TRBJ1-1	TRBV5-1
CASSRGPESYNEQFF	TRBJ2-1	TRBV5-6
CASSQVGQGYGYTF	TRBJ1-2	TRBV3-1/TRBV3-2
CARSFLCGQGGEQYF	TRBJ2-7	TRBV5-3
CASSLGTVSNQPQHF	TRBJ1-5	TRBV18
CSASGTSGRHNEQFF	TRBJ2-1	TRBV20-1
CASSASVQGGSSPLHF	TRBJ1-6	TRBV9
CASSLGGLNQPQHF	TRBJ1-5	TRBV5-1
CASSPQGSYNEQFF	TRBJ2-1	TRBV19
CASSSTQGVETQYF	TRBJ2-5	TRBV10-2
CSVVTGRGTVYGYTF	TRBJ1-2	TRBV29-1
CASSPGEQVGELFF	TRBJ2-2	TRBV18
CSASEGQGRRTGELFF	TRBJ2-2	TRBV20-1
CASSRGGGGLGNTIYF	TRBJ1-3	TRBV5-4
CASSLGSSGGAGYGEQFF	TRBJ2-1	TRBV3-1/TRBV3-2
CASSLPGTGLSWETQYF	TRBJ2-5	TRBV7-9
CATSDRGEQFF	TRBJ2-1	TRBV24-1
CASSPLAGGEQYF	TRBJ2-7	TRBV7-9
CASSPLVSTEAFF	TRBJ1-1	TRBV18
CASSFDEQFF	TRBJ2-1	TRBV7-2
CAISDLPYNEQYF	TRBJ2-7	TRBV10-3
CASSLQNTGGTEAFF	TRBJ1-1	TRBV7-2
CASSYGQGVDEQYF	TRBJ2-7	TRBV6-5
CASRDRGRKSEAFF	TRBJ1-1	TRBV28
CASSLLSSGNTIYF	TRBJ1-3	TRBV28
CASSPPTGLFWEQYF	TRBJ2-7	TRBV18
CASSRLEGSQETQYF	TRBJ2-5	TRBV2
CATSETGTGGRETQYF	TRBJ2-5	TRBV24-1
CASSQTGGNQPQHF	TRBJ1-5	TRBV19
CASAQGSQPQHF	TRBJ1-5	TRBV28
CSAGPETQYF	TRBJ2-3	TRBV20-1
CASSIDDSGSSYNEQFF	TRBJ2-1	TRBV19
CASSALTGNSPLHF	TRBJ1-6	TRBV9
CASSYSNWAGRPQPQHF	TRBJ1-5	TRBV3-1/TRBV3-2
CASSLTPTGVYGYTF	TRBJ1-2	TRBV7-2
CALAASSYNEQFF	TRBJ2-1	TRBV30
CAGRRGGGSNYEQYF	TRBJ2-7	TRBV30
CASSQDKRGGELFF	TRBJ2-2	TRBV4-2
CSVDRTEDTGELFF	TRBJ2-2	TRBV29-1
CSVVASGRVHEQYF	TRBJ2-7	TRBV29-1
CATAGTSGSLDEQYF	TRBJ2-7	TRBV5-1
CASSPPGQGVSPLHF	TRBJ1-6	TRBV4-1
CASSQPGVPADYGYTF	TRBJ1-2	TRBV23-1